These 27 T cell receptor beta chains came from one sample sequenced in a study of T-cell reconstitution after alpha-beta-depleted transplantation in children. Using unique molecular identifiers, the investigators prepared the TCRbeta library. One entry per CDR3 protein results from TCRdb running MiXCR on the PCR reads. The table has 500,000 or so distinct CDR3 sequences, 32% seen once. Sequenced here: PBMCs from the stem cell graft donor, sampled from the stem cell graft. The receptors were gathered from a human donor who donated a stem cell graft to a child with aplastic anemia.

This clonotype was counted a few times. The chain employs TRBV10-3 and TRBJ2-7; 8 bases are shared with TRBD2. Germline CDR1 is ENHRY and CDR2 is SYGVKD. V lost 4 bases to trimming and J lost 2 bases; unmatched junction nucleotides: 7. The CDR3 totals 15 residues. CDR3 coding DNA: TGTGCCATCAGTGGCTCCGGGACTAGTGCCTACGAGCAGTACTTC. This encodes CAISGSGTSAYEQYF.

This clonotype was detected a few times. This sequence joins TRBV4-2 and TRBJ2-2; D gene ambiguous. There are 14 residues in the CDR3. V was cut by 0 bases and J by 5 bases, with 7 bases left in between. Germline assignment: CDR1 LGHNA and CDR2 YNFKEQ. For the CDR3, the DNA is TGTGCCAGCAGCCAAGATCCCCTTACCGGGGAGCTGTTTTTT. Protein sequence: CASSQDPLTGELFF.

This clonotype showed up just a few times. The CDR3 loop is CASSQDYSGTPARQETQYF. The DNA for the CDR3 is TGCGCCAGCAGCCAAGATTATTCGGGCACCCCCGCACGTCAAGAGACCCAGTACTTC. The chain recombines TRBV4-1 with TRBJ2-5, with D unclear. The CDR3 is 19 amino acids. Trimming stripped 0 bases from V and 2 bases from J, with 22 bases between. CDR1 MGHRA and CDR2 YSYEKL come from the germline V gene.

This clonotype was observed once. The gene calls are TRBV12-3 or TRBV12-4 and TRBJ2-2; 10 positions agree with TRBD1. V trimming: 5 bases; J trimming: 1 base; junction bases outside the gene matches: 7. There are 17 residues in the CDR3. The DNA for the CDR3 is TGTGCCAGCAGTGCCGGCGGACAGGGGGGGAACACCGGGGAGCTGTTTTTT. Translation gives CASSAGGQGGNTGELFF.

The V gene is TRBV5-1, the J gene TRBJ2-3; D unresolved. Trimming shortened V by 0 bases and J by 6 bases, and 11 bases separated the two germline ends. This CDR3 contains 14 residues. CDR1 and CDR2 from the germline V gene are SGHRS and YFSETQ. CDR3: CASSLESGVDTQYF. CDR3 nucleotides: TGCGCCAGCAGCTTGGAGTCAGGAGTGGATACGCAGTATTTT.

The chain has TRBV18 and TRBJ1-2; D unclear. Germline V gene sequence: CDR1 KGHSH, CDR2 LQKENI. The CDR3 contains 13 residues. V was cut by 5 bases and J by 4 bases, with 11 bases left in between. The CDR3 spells CASSKGGGYGYTF. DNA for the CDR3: TGTGCCAGCTCAAAGGGTGGTGGCTATGGCTACACCTTC.

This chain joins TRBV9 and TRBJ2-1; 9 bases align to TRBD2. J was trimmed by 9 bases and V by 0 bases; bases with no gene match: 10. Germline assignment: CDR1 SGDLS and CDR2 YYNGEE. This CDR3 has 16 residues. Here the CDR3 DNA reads TGTGCCAGCAGCGTAGATGGCGGGAGGGCCGGGGGTGAGCAGTTCTTC. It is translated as CASSVDGGRAGGEQFF.

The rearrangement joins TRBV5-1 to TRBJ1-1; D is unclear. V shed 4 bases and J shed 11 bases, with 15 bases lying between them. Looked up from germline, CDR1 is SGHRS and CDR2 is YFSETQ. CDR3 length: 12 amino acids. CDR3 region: CASSRPGEDAFF. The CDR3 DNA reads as TGCGCCAGCAGCAGACCGGGAGAAGACGCTTTCTTT.

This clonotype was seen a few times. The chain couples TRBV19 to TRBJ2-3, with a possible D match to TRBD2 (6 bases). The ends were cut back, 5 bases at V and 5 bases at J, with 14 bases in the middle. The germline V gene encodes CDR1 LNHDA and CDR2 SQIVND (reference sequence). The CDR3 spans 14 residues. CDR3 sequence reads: CASSSRNGGDTQYF. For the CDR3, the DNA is TGTGCCAGTAGTTCCAGGAACGGGGGAGATACGCAGTATTTT.

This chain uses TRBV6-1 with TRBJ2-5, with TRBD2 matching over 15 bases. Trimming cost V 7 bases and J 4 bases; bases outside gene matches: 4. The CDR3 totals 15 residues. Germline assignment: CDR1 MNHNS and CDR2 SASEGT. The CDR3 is CASTGLAGGLETQYF. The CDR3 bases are TGTGCCAGCACCGGACTAGCGGGAGGGCTAGAGACCCAGTACTTC.

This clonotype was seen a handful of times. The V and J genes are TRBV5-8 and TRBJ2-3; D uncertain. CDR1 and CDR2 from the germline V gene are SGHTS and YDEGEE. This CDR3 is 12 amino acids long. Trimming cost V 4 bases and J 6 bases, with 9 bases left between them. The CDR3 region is CASSMIMDTQYF. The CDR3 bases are TGTGCCAGCAGCATGATCATGGATACGCAGTATTTT.

CDR3 sequence reads: CASSGNTQYF. In DNA, the CDR3 is TGCGCCAGCAGCGGAAATACGCAGTATTTT. The chain joins TRBV5-1 to TRBJ2-3; D is unresolved. With 4 bases removed from V and 7 bases from J, the gap between germline ends came to 4 bases. The germline CDR1 and CDR2 sequences are SGHRS and YFSETQ. The CDR3 spans 10 residues.

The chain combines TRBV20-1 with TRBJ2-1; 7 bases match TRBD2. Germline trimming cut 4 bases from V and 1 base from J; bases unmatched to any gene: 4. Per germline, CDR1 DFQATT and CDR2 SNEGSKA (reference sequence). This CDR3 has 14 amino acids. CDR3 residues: CSATAGRSYNEQFF. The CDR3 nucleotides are TGCAGTGCTACAGCGGGACGTTCCTACAATGAGCAGTTCTTC.

The CDR3 nucleotides are TGCGCCAGCAGCCGAGACCCCCGGGGTACGCAGTATTTT. Its protein product is CASSRDPRGTQYF. The chain is built from TRBV4-3 and TRBJ2-3; tentative D call: TRBD2 (5 bases). The germline gives CDR1 LGHNA, CDR2 YSLEER. The CDR3 loop spans 13 amino acids. Trimming removed 4 bases at V and 8 bases at J, with 13 bases between.

This CDR3 is CATSRESGDRRYEQYF. In DNA form, the CDR3 reads TGTGCCACCAGCAGAGAGAGTGGGGACAGAAGATACGAGCAGTACTTC. The rearrangement uses TRBV15 and TRBJ2-7, with 7 bases lining up with TRBD1. The V segment lost 0 bases and the J segment 4 bases; nucleotides outside the gene matches: 9. CDR3 length: 16 residues. Per germline, CDR1 LNHNV and CDR2 YYDKDF (reference sequence).

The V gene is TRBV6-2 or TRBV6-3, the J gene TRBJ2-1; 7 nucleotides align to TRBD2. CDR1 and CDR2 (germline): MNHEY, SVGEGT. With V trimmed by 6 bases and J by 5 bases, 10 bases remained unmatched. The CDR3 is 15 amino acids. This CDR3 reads CASRWSGGVNNEQFF. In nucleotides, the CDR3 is TGTGCCAGCAGATGGTCGGGGGGAGTTAACAATGAGCAGTTCTTC.

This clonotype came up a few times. CDR3 sequence reads: CASSLLGYQETQYF. Here the CDR3 DNA reads TGTGCCAGCAGCCTACTTGGGTACCAAGAGACCCAGTACTTC. The V and J genes are TRBV27 and TRBJ2-5; D call uncertain. Germline CDR1 reads MNHEY; CDR2 reads SMNVEV (reference sequence). The V end lost 6 bases, the J end lost 0 bases, and 11 bases lay between the germline ends. The CDR3 consists of 14 residues.

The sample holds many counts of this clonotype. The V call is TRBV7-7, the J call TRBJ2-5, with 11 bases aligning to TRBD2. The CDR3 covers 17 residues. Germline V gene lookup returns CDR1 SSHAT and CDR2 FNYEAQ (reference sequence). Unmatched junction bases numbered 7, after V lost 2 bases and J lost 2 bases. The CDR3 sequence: CASSLRIAGGPQETQYF. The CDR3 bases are TGTGCCAGCAGCTTACGGATAGCGGGAGGGCCGCAAGAGACCCAGTACTTC.

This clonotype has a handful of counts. The DNA of the CDR3 is TGTGCCAGCAGGTATTCGACAGGTGGTGAAAAACTGTTTTTT. Its protein product is CASRYSTGGEKLFF. The rearrangement joins TRBV12-3 or TRBV12-4 to TRBJ1-4, with TRBD1 as a possible D gene (6 bases). V dropped 6 bases and J dropped 7 bases, with 15 bases sitting between them. This CDR3 spans 14 amino acids.

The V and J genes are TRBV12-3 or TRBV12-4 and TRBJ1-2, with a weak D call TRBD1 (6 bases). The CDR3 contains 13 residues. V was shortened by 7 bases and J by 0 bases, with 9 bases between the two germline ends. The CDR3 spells CASTPGANYGYTF. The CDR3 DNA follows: TGTGCCAGCACCCCAGGGGCTAACTATGGCTACACCTTC.

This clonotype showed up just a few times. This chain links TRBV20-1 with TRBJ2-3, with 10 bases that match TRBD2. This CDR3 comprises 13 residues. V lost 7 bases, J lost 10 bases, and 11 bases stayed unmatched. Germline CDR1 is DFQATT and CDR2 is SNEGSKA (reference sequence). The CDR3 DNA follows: TGCAGTGGGACCGGGACTAGCGCCATCGCGCAGTATTTT. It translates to CSGTGTSAIAQYF.

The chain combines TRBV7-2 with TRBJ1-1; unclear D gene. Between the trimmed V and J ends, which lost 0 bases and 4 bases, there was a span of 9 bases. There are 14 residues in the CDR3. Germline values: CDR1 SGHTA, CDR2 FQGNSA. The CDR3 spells CASSLAGGTTEAFF. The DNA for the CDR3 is TGTGCCAGCAGCTTAGCTGGCGGCACCACTGAAGCTTTCTTT.

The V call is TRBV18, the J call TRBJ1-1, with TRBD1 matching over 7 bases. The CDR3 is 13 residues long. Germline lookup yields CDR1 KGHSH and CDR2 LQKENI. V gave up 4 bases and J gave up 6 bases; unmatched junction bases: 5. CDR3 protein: CASSQDRVSEAFF. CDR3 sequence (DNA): TGTGCCAGCTCACAAGACAGGGTCTCTGAAGCTTTCTTT.

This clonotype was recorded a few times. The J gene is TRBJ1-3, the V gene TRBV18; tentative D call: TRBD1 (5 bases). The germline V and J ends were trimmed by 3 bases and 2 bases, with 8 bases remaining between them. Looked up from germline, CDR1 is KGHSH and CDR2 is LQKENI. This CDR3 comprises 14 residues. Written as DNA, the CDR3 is TGTGCCAGCTCACCCGGGGCAGCTGGAAACACCATATATTTT. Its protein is CASSPGAAGNTIYF.

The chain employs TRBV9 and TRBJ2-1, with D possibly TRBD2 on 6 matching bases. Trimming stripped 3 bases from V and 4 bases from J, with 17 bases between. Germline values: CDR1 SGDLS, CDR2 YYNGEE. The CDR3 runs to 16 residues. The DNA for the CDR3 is TGTGCCAGCAGCGAAATTAATATAGCGGAATACAATGAGCAGTTCTTC. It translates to CASSEINIAEYNEQFF.

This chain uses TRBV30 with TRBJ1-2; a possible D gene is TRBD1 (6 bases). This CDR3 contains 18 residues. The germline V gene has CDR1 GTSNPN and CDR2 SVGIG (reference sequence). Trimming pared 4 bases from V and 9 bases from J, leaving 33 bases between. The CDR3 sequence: CAWNREISFPSRIPSYTF. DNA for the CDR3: TGTGCCTGGAACAGGGAGATCTCTTTTCCCAGTCGGATACCTAGCTACACCTTC.

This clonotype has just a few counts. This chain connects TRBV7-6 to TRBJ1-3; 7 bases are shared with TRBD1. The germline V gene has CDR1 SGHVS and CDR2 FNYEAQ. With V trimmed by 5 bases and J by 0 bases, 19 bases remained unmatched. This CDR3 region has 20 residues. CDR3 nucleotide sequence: TGTGCCAGCAGCAGCGGACCGGGACAGCGTAATTTCGACTCTGGAAACACCATATATTTT. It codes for CASSSGPGQRNFDSGNTIYF.